This T cell receptor (beta chain) comes out of a study of T cell repertoires in cytomegalovirus infection. About the study: HLA-B-restricted CMV epitopes that are well studied, plus recently identified HLA-C-restricted ones, were used by the study.

TCRdb called the reads again in MiXCR, with one record for every CDR3 protein. This sample has approximately 470,000 distinct CDR3 sequences, with 42% found just once. Note on this clonotype: Its antigen is unknown.

Points from the study as a whole: HLA-C-restricted TCR beta clonotypes specific for CMV led the ex vivo response.

The source material was cultured PBMCs, sampled from culture after CMV antigen stimulation. This receptor was identified in a human donor in good health (CMV status not recorded). Some clones in this sample may be carry-over from other donors' samples.

CDR3 DNA: TGTGCCAGCATTTCGGGACAGGGAATTGGCTACACCTTC. It specifies CASISGQGIGYTF. This chain joins TRBV6-6 and TRBJ1-2, with 9 positions matching TRBD1. This CDR3 has 13 residues. Per germline, CDR1 MNHNY and CDR2 SVGAGI (reference sequence). V dropped 7 bases and J dropped 7; count of bases not matched to a gene: 7.